The entry below describes one TCR beta chain. The method was immunoSEQ multiplex PCR; TCRdb's version includes in-frame clones alone and lacks a portion of them. The data hold 100,000 or so clones, with roughly 93% observed a single time. This sample is part of a study of T cells in localized non-small cell lung cancer. The sample consisted of PBMCs, taken before any cancer treatment. The TCR was taken from a woman aged 40 to 75 with stage II squamous cell lung carcinoma.

The CDR3 is CASSLYRGRTNEKLFF. The CDR3 DNA is TGTGCCAGCAGTTTGTACAGGGGAAGGACTAATGAAAAACTGTTTTTT. The rearrangement joins TRBV27 to TRBJ1-4; 7 bases match TRBD1. This CDR3 spans 16 amino acids. The junction had 6 bases not matched to a gene; V was cut back by 3 bases and J by 2 bases. Per germline, CDR1 MNHEY and CDR2 SMNVEV (reference sequence).